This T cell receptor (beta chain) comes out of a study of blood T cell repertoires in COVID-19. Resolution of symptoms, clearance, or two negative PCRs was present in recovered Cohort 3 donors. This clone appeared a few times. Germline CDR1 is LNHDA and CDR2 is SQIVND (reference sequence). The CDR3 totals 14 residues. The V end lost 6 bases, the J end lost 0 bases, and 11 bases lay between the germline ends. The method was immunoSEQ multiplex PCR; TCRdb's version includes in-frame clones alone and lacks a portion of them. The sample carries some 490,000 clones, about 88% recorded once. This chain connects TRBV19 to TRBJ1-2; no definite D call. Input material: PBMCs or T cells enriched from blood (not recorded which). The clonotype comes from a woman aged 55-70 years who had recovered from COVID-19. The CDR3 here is CASRREQANYGYTF. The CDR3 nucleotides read TGTGCCAGTAGGCGGGAACAAGCTAACTATGGCTACACCTTC.